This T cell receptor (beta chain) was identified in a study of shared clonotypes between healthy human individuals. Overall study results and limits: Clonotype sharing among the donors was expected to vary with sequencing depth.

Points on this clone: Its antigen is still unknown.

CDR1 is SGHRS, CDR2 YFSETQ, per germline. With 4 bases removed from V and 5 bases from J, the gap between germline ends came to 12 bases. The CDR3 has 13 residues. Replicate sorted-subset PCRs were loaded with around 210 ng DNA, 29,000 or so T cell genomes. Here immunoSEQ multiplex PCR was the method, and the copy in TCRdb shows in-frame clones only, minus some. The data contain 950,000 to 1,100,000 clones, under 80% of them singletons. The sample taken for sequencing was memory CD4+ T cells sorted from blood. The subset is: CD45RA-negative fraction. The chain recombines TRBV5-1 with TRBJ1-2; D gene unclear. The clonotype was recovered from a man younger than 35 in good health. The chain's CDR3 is CASSLDPGYGYTF. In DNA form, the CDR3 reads TGCGCCAGCAGCCTAGACCCAGGATATGGCTACACCTTC.